One and the same sample provided the 29 T cell receptor beta chains below, sequenced in a study of cytomegalovirus exposure and HLA in healthy donors. Vbeta (60) and Jbeta (13) primers were used in the PCR. TCRdb's table, derived via immunoSEQ multiplex PCR, lists solely in-frame clones and lacks some. Altogether 90,000 to 130,000 clones are present, under 70% being singletons, with the ten largest covering roughly 10%. Sequencing input: PBMCs. The receptors stem from a man aged 25 to 40 in good health and CMV-seropositive.

The genes are TRBV28 and TRBJ1-5; TRBD1 aligns across 7 bases. Germline V gives CDR1 MDHEN, CDR2 SYDVKM. The CDR3 is 16 residues long. Trimming cost V 1 base and J 0 bases; bases outside gene matches: 3. The DNA of the CDR3 is TGTGCCAGCAGTTTATACAGGGGACTTAGCAATCAGCCCCAGCATTTT. It translates to CASSLYRGLSNQPQHF.

This clone was seen only a few times. The chain uses TRBV9 and TRBJ1-3; D gene uncertain. Trimming pared 0 bases from V and 4 bases from J, leaving 8 bases between. The germline V gene has CDR1 SGDLS and CDR2 YYNGEE. The CDR3 totals 14 residues. The CDR3 DNA sequence: TGTGCCAGCAGCGTAGGACAAATCGGAAACACCATATATTTT. It codes for CASSVGQIGNTIYF.

Only a few counts were recorded for this clone. J is TRBJ2-7 and V is TRBV4-1, with TRBD1 matching 8 bases. The CDR3 contains 15 residues. The V and J ends lost 4 bases and 2 bases, in that order; junction bases with no gene match: 7. Germline loops: CDR1 MGHRA, CDR2 YSYEKL. The CDR3: CASSPQDRATYEQYF. The CDR3 DNA is TGCGCCAGCAGCCCACAGGACAGGGCCACCTACGAGCAGTACTTC.

The gene calls are TRBV10-1 and TRBJ2-3; 11 nucleotides align to TRBD2. This CDR3 has 18 residues. The germline CDR1 and CDR2 sequences are WNHNN and SYGVQD (reference sequence). V shed 0 bases, J shed 9 bases, and the junction held 14 bases outside the gene matches. CDR3 protein: CASSESSSSGGARQTQYF. CDR3 bases: TGCGCCAGCAGTGAGTCGAGTAGTAGCGGGGGGGCTCGCCAAACGCAGTATTTT.

V is TRBV5-5 and J is TRBJ1-6, with D perhaps matching TRBD1 (6 bases). Germline CDR1 and CDR2: SGHKS and YYEKEE (reference sequence). This CDR3 comprises 14 residues. The V end was cut by 4 bases, the J end by 4 bases, with 9 bases between. This CDR3 is CASSVDRYNSPLHF. In DNA, the CDR3 is TGTGCCAGCAGCGTCGACAGGTATAATTCACCCCTCCACTTT.

V is TRBV27 and J is TRBJ2-7, with 9 positions matching TRBD1. V shed 6 bases and J 5 bases; nucleotides not matched to a gene: 26. The CDR3 consists of 20 residues. CDR1 and CDR2 from the germline V gene are MNHEY and SMNVEV (reference sequence). In nucleotides, the CDR3 is TGTGCCAGCAGCCCCGCCCCCCCCCGGACAGGGGTTAACGCGGTAGACGAGCAGTACGTC. It specifies CASSPAPPRTGVNAVDEQYV.

The chain links TRBV5-5 to TRBJ1-5; D remains unclear. Trimming removed 0 bases at V and 2 bases at J, with 12 bases between. Per germline, CDR1 SGHKS and CDR2 YYEKEE (reference sequence). The CDR3 has 16 amino acids. CDR3 sequence (DNA): TGTGCCAGCAGCTTGGCCGCCCAGGTCGGCAATCAGCCCCAGCATTTT. Encoded protein: CASSLAAQVGNQPQHF.

V is TRBV9 and J is TRBJ1-1; D gene uncertain. V dropped 0 bases and J dropped 1 base, with 7 bases sitting between them. CDR1 is SGDLS, CDR2 YYNGEE, per germline. The CDR3 runs to 14 residues. The CDR3 loop is CASSVGVSNTEAFF. The CDR3 nucleotides are TGTGCCAGCAGCGTAGGAGTCTCGAACACTGAAGCTTTCTTT.

This chain connects TRBV6-6 to TRBJ1-2, with 9 bases that match TRBD1. Germline trimming cut 8 bases from V and 8 bases from J; bases unmatched to any gene: 6. The CDR3 has 12 residues. Germline V lookup: CDR1 MNHNY, CDR2 SVGAGI (reference sequence). The CDR3, as DNA: TGTGCCAGCGCCGGGACAGGGTTAGGCTACACCTTC. This translates into CASAGTGLGYTF.

This clone has just a few counts. The chain uses TRBV7-9 and TRBJ1-1; D is unclear. Germline V CDR1 and CDR2: SEHNR, FQNEAQ (reference sequence). This CDR3 spans 16 amino acids. V lost 3 bases and J lost 0, with 14 bases in between. The CDR3 spells CASSLAHRKMNTEAFF. The CDR3 DNA is TGTGCCAGCAGCTTGGCCCACAGAAAAATGAACACTGAAGCTTTCTTT.

This chain connects TRBV6-6 to TRBJ1-5; D is undetermined. The CDR3 has 14 residues. Per germline, CDR1 MNHNY and CDR2 SVGAGI (reference sequence). V was cut by 7 bases and J by 6 bases, with 16 bases left in between. The CDR3 sequence is CASTITGRVQPQHF. For the CDR3, the DNA is TGTGCCAGCACCATTACTGGGAGGGTTCAGCCCCAGCATTTT.

This chain connects TRBV29-1 to TRBJ2-3; D is possibly TRBD1 (7 bases). Germline assignment: CDR1 SQVTM and CDR2 ANQGSEA. CDR3 size: 14 residues. Between the trimmed V and J ends, which lost 5 bases and 2 bases, there was a span of 14 bases. CDR3 DNA sequence: TGCAGCGTTCGGACAGGAGGGAACACAGATACGCAGTATTTT. This encodes CSVRTGGNTDTQYF.

The chain couples TRBV5-6 to TRBJ1-1; the D is unclear. The CDR3 runs 14 residues. V lost 0 bases and J lost 7, with 13 bases in between. From germline, CDR1 is SGHDT and CDR2 YYEEEE. The CDR3 loop is CASSLAPAVGEAFF. The CDR3 nucleotides read TGTGCCAGCAGCTTGGCCCCGGCGGTCGGTGAAGCTTTCTTT.

The J gene is TRBJ2-1, the V gene TRBV5-8, with D possibly being TRBD2 (6 bases). V shed 6 bases and J shed 2 bases, with 21 bases lying between them. The CDR3 has 17 residues. Germline V gene lookup returns CDR1 SGHTS and CDR2 YDEGEE. Written as DNA, the CDR3 is TGTGCCAGCACCCTCCGACTAGTTTCTAGCACCTACAATGAGCAGTTCTTC. Protein: CASTLRLVSSTYNEQFF.

The genes are TRBV28 and TRBJ2-3; D is perhaps TRBD2 (6 bases). Trimming removed 6 bases from V and 5 bases from J, with 15 bases in between. From germline, CDR1 is MDHEN and CDR2 SYDVKM. The CDR3 length is 14 residues. CDR3 sequence reads: CASSDRRGIDTQYF. In DNA form, the CDR3 reads TGTGCCAGCAGCGATCGGAGGGGTATAGATACGCAGTATTTT.

The chain combines TRBV7-2 with TRBJ1-2; D is undetermined. The V gene's germline CDR1 is SGHTA and CDR2 FQGNSA. The CDR3 loop spans 15 amino acids. With 7 bases removed from V and 7 bases from J, the gap between germline ends came to 22 bases. CDR3 sequence reads: CASTHPGGGSTGYTF. As DNA, the CDR3 is TGTGCCAGCACTCATCCGGGAGGCGGGAGTACTGGCTACACCTTC.

This clone turned up a few times. The gene calls are TRBV28 and TRBJ1-2; D uncertain. This CDR3 region has 10 residues. V was shortened by 4 bases and J by 8 bases, with 5 bases between the two germline ends. Germline V lookup: CDR1 MDHEN, CDR2 SYDVKM. Here the CDR3 reads CASSSRGYTF. The CDR3 DNA sequence: TGTGCCAGCAGTTCGAGAGGCTACACCTTC.

The V and J genes are TRBV28 and TRBJ1-2; 9 bases agree with TRBD1. The CDR3 spans 15 residues. V lost 5 bases to trimming and J lost 7 bases; unmatched junction nucleotides: 11. Germline V gene data show CDR1 as MDHEN and CDR2 as SYDVKM. CDR3 DNA sequence: TGTGCCAGCAGTCCGTCGGGACAGGGAGGATTTGGCTACACCTTC. Protein product: CASSPSGQGGFGYTF.

This rearrangement joins TRBV7-3 to TRBJ1-3; D remains unclear. CDR1 is SGHTA and CDR2 is FQGTGA in the germline V gene. This CDR3 is built from 18 residues. Trimming pared 1 base from V and 0 bases from J, leaving 16 bases between. The CDR3 here is CASSLNIRKANSGNTIYF. In DNA, the CDR3 is TGTGCCAGCAGCTTAAATATCCGCAAAGCCAACTCTGGAAACACCATATATTTT.

CDR3 in DNA: TGTGCCTGGACCGACAGCCCCACCGTCACCGGGGAGCTGTTTTTT. Translating gives CAWTDSPTVTGELFF. The chain joins TRBV30 to TRBJ2-2; D may be TRBD1 (5 bases). The CDR3 sequence is 15 residues long. Germline V gives CDR1 GTSNPN, CDR2 SVGIG (reference sequence). Between the trimmed V and J ends, which lost 4 bases and 4 bases, there was a span of 16 bases. Full variable domain (missing parts from reference TRBV30 and TRBJ2-2): SQTIHQWPATLVQPVGSPLSLECTVEGTSNPNLYWYRQAAGRGLQLLFYSVGIGQISSEVPQNLSASRPQDRQFILSSKKLLLSDSGFYLCAWTDSPTVTGELFFGEGSRLTVL.

The chain combines TRBV4-1 with TRBJ2-1, with a possible D match to TRBD2 (5 bases). The CDR3 loop spans 16 amino acids. The germline V gene has CDR1 MGHRA and CDR2 YSYEKL. Trimming left V 6 bases short and J 7 bases short, with 22 bases between. The CDR3 here is CASSGSPGLAGNEQFF. CDR3 bases: TGCGCCAGCAGTGGATCCCCTGGGCTAGCAGGTAATGAGCAGTTCTTC.

This clone was found a few times. The chain recombines TRBV5-6 with TRBJ2-7; 8 positions match TRBD2. This CDR3 has 15 amino acids. J gave up 0 bases and V 4 bases, and 6 bases lay outside the gene matches. Germline lookup yields CDR1 SGHDT and CDR2 YYEEEE. CDR3: CASSPGGVSSYEQYF. The CDR3, as DNA: TGTGCCAGCAGCCCCGGGGGGGTCTCCTCCTACGAGCAGTACTTC.

This clone was detected a few times. The gene calls are TRBV10-1 and TRBJ1-6; a possible D gene is TRBD1 (6 bases). This CDR3 contains 16 residues. The V end lost 6 bases, the J end lost 1 base, and 13 bases lay between the germline ends. Germline values: CDR1 WNHNN, CDR2 SYGVQD (reference sequence). The CDR3 bases are TGCGCCAGCAGGAGCAGGGGAGGGTCCTATAATTCACCCCTCCACTTT. Its protein is CASRSRGGSYNSPLHF.

The CDR3 sequence: CASGAVLAGLNYGYTF. DNA of the CDR3: TGTGCTAGTGGCGCTGTACTGGCAGGGCTTAACTATGGCTACACCTTC. The chain is built from TRBV12-5 and TRBJ1-2, with D possibly matching TRBD1 (5 bases). This CDR3 has 16 residues. CDR1 LGHNT and CDR2 FRNRAP come from the germline V gene. Between the trimmed V and J ends, which lost 6 bases and 1 base, there was a span of 18 bases.

J is TRBJ2-7 and V is TRBV7-7, with 8 positions matching TRBD1. The CDR3 is 15 residues long. Germline CDR1 is SSHAT and CDR2 is FNYEAQ (reference sequence). The CDR3 DNA follows: TGTGCTAGCAGCTTAGGGCCAGGGGGCCGGTACGAGCAGTACGTC. This encodes CASSLGPGGRYEQYV.

The J gene is TRBJ1-1, the V gene TRBV19; D not resolved. This CDR3 contains 13 residues. Germline lookup yields CDR1 LNHDA and CDR2 SQIVND (reference sequence). V gave up 3 bases and J gave up 7 bases, with 12 bases separating them. CDR3 sequence reads: CASSIIDEGEAFF. CDR3 coding DNA: TGTGCCAGTAGTATTATTGACGAGGGTGAAGCTTTCTTT.

This sequence joins TRBV19 and TRBJ1-2; a possible D gene is TRBD1 (5 bases). Germline-derived CDR1 and CDR2 are LNHDA and SQIVND (reference sequence). Trimming took off 3 bases at V and 8 bases at J, with 22 bases between the two ends. This CDR3 is built from 16 residues. The CDR3 is CASSMPRGREAGGYTF. In nucleotides, the CDR3 is TGTGCCAGTAGTATGCCTCGAGGCAGGGAAGCGGGGGGCTACACCTTC.

In this sample, this clone turned up a few times. This rearrangement joins TRBV7-9 to TRBJ2-7; D may be TRBD2 (6 bases). V gave up 5 bases and J gave up 3 bases, with 11 bases separating them. Germline V gene lookup returns CDR1 SEHNR and CDR2 FQNEAQ (reference sequence). The CDR3 runs to 13 residues. Written as DNA, the CDR3 is TGTGCCAGCAGCATCGGGGGTGTCTACGAGCAGTACGTC. It specifies CASSIGGVYEQYV.

This chain joins TRBV29-1 and TRBJ1-1; unclear D gene. The ends were cut back, 8 bases at V and 9 bases at J, with 16 bases in the middle. CDR3 length: 11 amino acids. Germline CDR1 and CDR2: SQVTM and ANQGSEA. DNA of the CDR3: TGCAGCACCTTGGAGGGCTCCCAAGCTTTCTTT. It encodes CSTLEGSQAFF.